What follows is one T cell receptor beta chain and its context. These data come from a study of blood T cell repertoires in COVID-19. Study-level background: COVID-19 samples, acute and convalescent, were from the United States, Italy and Spain.

Enrolled during active infection, Seattle patients were then followed longitudinally. The J segment lost 8 bases and the V segment lost 6 bases, leaving 15 bases of the junction unmatched. Germline loops: CDR1 MDHEN, CDR2 SYDVKM. The CDR3 contains 18 residues. Original processing methods: Reference gene primer amplification yielded estimated nucleated cell counts. The data were produced by immunoSEQ multiplex PCR, yet TCRdb's version contains in-frame clones alone and is incomplete. V, J and clone size are taken as reported in that table, and D and trimming were inferred from the DNA itself. The sample comprises approximately 47,000 clones, about nine tenths of which are singletons, and less than 3% rests with the top ten.

The sample taken for sequencing was peripheral blood. The sequence derives from an elderly woman with COVID-19, enrolled during active disease. This chain connects TRBV28 to TRBJ2-1; 14 nucleotides match TRBD2. CDR3 sequence: CASSALGTSGRDGDEQFF. Here the CDR3 DNA reads TGTGCCAGCAGCGCACTCGGGACTAGCGGGAGAGATGGGGATGAGCAGTTCTTC. The variable domain in full, with the rest retrieved from reference TRBV28 and TRBJ2-1, is DVKVTQSSRYLVKRTGEKVFLECVQDMDHENMFWYRQDPGLGLRLIYFSYDVKMKEKGDIPEGYSVSREKKERFSLILESASTNQTSMYLCASSALGTSGRDGDEQFFGPGTRLTVL.